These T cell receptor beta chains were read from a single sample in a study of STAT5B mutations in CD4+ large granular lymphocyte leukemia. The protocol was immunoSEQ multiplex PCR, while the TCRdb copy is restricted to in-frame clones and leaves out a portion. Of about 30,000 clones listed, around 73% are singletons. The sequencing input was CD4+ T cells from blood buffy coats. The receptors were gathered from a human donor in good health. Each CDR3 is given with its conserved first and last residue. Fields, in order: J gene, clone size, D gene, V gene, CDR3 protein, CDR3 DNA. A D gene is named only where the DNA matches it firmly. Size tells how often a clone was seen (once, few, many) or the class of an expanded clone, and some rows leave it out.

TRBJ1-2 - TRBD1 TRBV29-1 CSVERGTGGAGYTF TGCAGCGTTGAAAGAGGCACAGGGGGCGCGGGCTACACCTTC
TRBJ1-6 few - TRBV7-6 CASSHKGGTLHF TGTGCCAGCAGCCATAAGGGGGGTACCCTCCACTTT
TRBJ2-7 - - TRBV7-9 CASSLRGGEDEQYF TGTGCCAGCAGCTTAAGAGGAGGGGAAGACGAGCAGTACTTC
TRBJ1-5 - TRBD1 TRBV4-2 CASSQADRGGQPQHF TGTGCCAGCAGCCAAGCCGACAGGGGGGGTCAGCCCCAGCATTTT
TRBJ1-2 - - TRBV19 CASTTTITAKVYGYTF TGTGCCAGTACGACCACCATAACAGCAAAAGTCTATGGCTACACCTTC
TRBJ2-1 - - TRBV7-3 CASSKPGLPYNEQFF TGTGCCAGCAGTAAACCGGGTCTTCCGTACAATGAGCAGTTCTTC
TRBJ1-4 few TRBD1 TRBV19 CASSTRTGPNEKLFF TGTGCCAGTAGTACCCGGACAGGGCCTAATGAAAAACTGTTTTTT
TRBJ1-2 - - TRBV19 CASSRSGRSVMDYGYTF TGTGCCAGTAGTAGGTCCGGAAGGTCTGTAATGGACTATGGCTACACCTTC
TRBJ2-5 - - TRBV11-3 CASSLAAQETQYF TGTGCCAGCAGCTTGGCAGCGCAAGAGACCCAGTACTTC
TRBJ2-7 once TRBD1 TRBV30 CAWARGRGLEQYF TGTGCCTGGGCCCGGGGCAGGGGGTTGGAGCAGTACTTC
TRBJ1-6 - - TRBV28 CASIPGGIAYNSPLHF TGTGCCAGCATCCCAGGAGGCATCGCCTATAATTCACCCCTCCACTTT
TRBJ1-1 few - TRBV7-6 CASSLGPAVEAFF TGTGCCAGCAGCTTAGGTCCTGCAGTTGAAGCTTTCTTT
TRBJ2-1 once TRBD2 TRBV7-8 CASSASGGLHEQFF TGTGCCAGCAGCGCCAGCGGGGGCCTACATGAGCAGTTCTTC
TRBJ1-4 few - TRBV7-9 CASSVTRGNEKLFF TGTGCCAGCAGCGTAACCCGGGGAAATGAAAAACTGTTTTTT
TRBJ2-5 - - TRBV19 CASSMVGQETQYF TGTGCCAGTAGTATGGTAGGGCAAGAGACCCAGTACTTC
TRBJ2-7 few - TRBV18 CASSLSGADPEQYF TGTGCCAGCTCTCTATCAGGGGCAGATCCCGAGCAGTACTTC
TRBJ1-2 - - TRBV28 CASFIGSGFNYGYTF TGTGCCAGCTTCATTGGTTCAGGTTTCAACTATGGCTACACCTTC
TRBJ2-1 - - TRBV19 CASSIDPPPFFNEQFF TGTGCCAGTAGTATAGATCCCCCGCCCTTCTTTAATGAGCAGTTCTTC
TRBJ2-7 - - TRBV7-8 CASSFPRRDEQYF TGTGCCAGCAGCTTCCCTCGACGTGACGAGCAGTACTTC
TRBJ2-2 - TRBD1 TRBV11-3 CASSLGQGATGELFF TGTGCCAGCAGCTTGGGTCAGGGGGCGACCGGGGAGCTGTTTTTT
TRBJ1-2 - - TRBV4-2 CASSQDRQGNYGYTF TGTGCCAGCAGCCAAGACCGGCAGGGGAACTATGGCTACACCTTC
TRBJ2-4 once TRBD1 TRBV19 CASSITGTGGNIQYF TGTGCCAGTAGTATAACCGGGACAGGGGGGAACATTCAGTACTTC
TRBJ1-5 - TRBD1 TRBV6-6 CASSRTGQQPQHF TGTGCCAGCAGCCGGACAGGGCAACAGCCCCAGCATTTT
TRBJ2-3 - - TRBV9 CASSVAPSVGTQYF TGTGCCAGCAGCGTAGCTCCTAGTGTGGGTACGCAGTATTTT
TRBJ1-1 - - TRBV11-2 CASSRDGQLMNTEAFF TGTGCCAGCAGCCGGGACGGGCAACTTATGAACACTGAAGCTTTCTTT
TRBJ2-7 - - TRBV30 CAWSGEDWTYEQYF TGTGCCTGGAGTGGGGAAGACTGGACCTACGAGCAGTACTTC
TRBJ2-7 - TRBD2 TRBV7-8 CASGPARIAGGLYEQYF TGTGCCAGCGGCCCCGCAAGGATAGCGGGGGGGCTGTACGAGCAGTACTTC
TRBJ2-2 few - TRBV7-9 CASSWGYTGELFF TGTGCCAGCAGCTGGGGATACACCGGGGAGCTGTTTTTT
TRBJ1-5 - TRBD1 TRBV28 CASIKKGQGLYQPQHF TGTGCCAGCATCAAAAAGGGACAGGGGCTTTATCAGCCCCAGCATTTT
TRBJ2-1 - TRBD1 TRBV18 CASSPRQGAHNEQFF TGTGCCAGCTCACCACGACAGGGGGCCCACAATGAGCAGTTCTTC
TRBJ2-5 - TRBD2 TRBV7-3 CASTRKLIASGGRETQYF TGTGCCAGCACCCGAAAATTGATAGCTAGCGGGGGCCGGGAGACCCAGTACTTC
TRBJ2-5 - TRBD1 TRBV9 CASSVGGGRQETQYF TGTGCCAGCAGCGTAGGAGGGGGCCGTCAAGAGACCCAGTACTTC
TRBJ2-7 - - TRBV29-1 CSVGIVEQYF TGCAGCGTCGGGATTGTCGAGCAGTACTTC
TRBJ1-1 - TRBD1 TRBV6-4 CASRATGGTARRTEAFF TGTGCCAGCAGAGCGACAGGGGGAACTGCCCGGAGAACTGAAGCTTTCTTT
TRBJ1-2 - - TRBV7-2 CASSFGRDPNYGYTF TGTGCCAGCAGCTTCGGGCGGGACCCTAACTATGGCTACACCTTC
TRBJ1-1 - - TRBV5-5 CASSLAGRRNTEAFF TGTGCCAGCAGCTTGGCCGGTAGGCGGAACACTGAAGCTTTCTTT
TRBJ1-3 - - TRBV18 CASSTLGISGNTIYF TGTGCCAGCTCAACCCTCGGGATCTCTGGAAACACCATATATTTT
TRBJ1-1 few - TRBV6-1 CASNFGTNTEAFF TGTGCCAGCAATTTCGGGACGAACACTGAAGCTTTCTTT
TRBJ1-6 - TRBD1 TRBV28 CASSSGQGADNSPLHF TGTGCCAGCAGTTCTGGACAGGGGGCTGATAATTCACCCCTCCACTTT
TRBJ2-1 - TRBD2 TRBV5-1 CASSLERGVYNEQFF TGCGCCAGCAGCTTGGAGCGGGGGGTCTACAATGAGCAGTTCTTC
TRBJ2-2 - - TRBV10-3 CAITAGLDTGELFF TGTGCCATCACTGCCGGTTTGGACACCGGGGAGCTGTTTTTT
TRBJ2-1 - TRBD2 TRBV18 CASSPPGLAGTEQFF TGTGCCAGCTCACCGCCGGGACTAGCGGGAACTGAGCAGTTCTTC
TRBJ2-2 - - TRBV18 CASSPQDSPATGELFF TGTGCCAGCTCACCACAGGACTCCCCGGCCACCGGGGAGCTGTTTTTT
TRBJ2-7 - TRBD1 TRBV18 CASSPRQGYEQYF TGTGCCAGCTCACCACGACAGGGCTACGAGCAGTACTTC
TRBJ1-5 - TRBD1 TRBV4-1 CASSQDEQGVYQPQHF TGCGCCAGCAGCCAAGACGAACAGGGGGTGTATCAGCCCCAGCATTTT
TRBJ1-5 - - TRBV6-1 CASSPGFQPQHF TGTGCCAGCAGCCCAGGGTTTCAGCCCCAGCATTTT
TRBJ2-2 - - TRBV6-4 CASSVQGSDTGELFF TGTGCCAGCAGCGTGCAGGGGTCCGACACCGGGGAGCTGTTTTTT
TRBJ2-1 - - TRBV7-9 CASSLRQVDEQFF TGTGCCAGCAGCTTAAGGCAAGTCGATGAGCAGTTCTTC
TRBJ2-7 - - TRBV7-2 CASSSASRFSYEQYF TGTGCCAGCAGCTCCGCCAGTAGGTTCTCCTACGAGCAGTACTTC
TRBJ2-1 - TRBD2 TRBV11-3 CASSRGGAYYNEQFF TGTGCCAGCAGCCGCGGGGGGGCTTACTACAATGAGCAGTTCTTC
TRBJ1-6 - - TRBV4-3 CASSQDPPPVGSPLHF TGCGCCAGCAGCCAAGATCCCCCCCCAGTGGGTTCACCCCTCCACTTT
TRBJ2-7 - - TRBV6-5 CASRRDSSQADQYF TGTGCCAGCAGAAGGGACTCCAGCCAGGCGGATCAGTACTTC
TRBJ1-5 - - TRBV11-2 CASSQALNQPQHF TGTGCCAGCAGCCAAGCCCTGAATCAGCCCCAGCATTTT
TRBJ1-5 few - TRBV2 CASSPGGVGNQPQHF TGTGCCAGCAGCCCAGGAGGGGTGGGCAATCAGCCCCAGCATTTT
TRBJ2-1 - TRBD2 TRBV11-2 CASSLDPAGGSYNEQFF TGTGCCAGCAGCTTAGATCCAGCGGGGGGTTCCTACAATGAGCAGTTCTTC
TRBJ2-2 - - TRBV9 CASSGIRTGELFF TGTGCCAGCAGCGGGATCAGGACCGGGGAGCTGTTTTTT
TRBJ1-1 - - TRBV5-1 CASSFDSALNTEAFF TGCGCCAGCAGCTTTGATTCTGCTCTGAACACTGAAGCTTTCTTT